This T cell receptor beta chain was found in a study of T cell responses to AZD1222 COVID-19 vaccine. The length of the CDR3 is 20 residues. Profiled with immunoSEQ multiplex PCR; TCRdb holds only in-frame clones, not every one. The sample consists of more than 100,000 clones, about nine tenths of them appearing once. The sequence came from an adult in good health. V is TRBV21-1 and J is TRBJ1-5; TRBD1 is the table's D call, not checked against the DNA. TRBV21-1 is a pseudogene segment. The sequencing used peripheral blood, collected on day 0 of AZD1222 vaccination. CDR3 nucleotides: TGTGCCAGCAGCAAAAGTCAGGGAAATCAGGGGGACGAGAGCAATCAGCCCCAGCATTTT. Translation gives CASSKSQGNQGDESNQPQHF.